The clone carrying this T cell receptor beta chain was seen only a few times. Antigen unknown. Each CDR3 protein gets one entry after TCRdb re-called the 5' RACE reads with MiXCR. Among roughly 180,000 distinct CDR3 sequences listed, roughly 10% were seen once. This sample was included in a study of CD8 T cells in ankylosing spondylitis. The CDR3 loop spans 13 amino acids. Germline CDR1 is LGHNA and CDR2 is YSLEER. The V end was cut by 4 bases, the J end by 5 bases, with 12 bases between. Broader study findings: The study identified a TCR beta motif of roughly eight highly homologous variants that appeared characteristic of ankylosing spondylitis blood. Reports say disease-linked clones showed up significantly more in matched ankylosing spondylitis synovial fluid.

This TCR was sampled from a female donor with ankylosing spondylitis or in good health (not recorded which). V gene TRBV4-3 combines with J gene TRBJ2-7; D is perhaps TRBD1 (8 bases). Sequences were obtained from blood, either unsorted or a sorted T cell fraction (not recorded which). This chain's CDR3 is CASSRTGRDEQYF. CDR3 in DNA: TGCGCCAGCAGCCGGACAGGGAGGGACGAGCAGTACTTC.